This TCR beta chain comes out of a study of blood T cell repertoires in COVID-19 (dated by TCRdb to 2020 to 2022). Turning to the overall study: The collaborator samples originated in the United States, Italy and Spain and spanned the acute and convalescent phases of COVID-19. Sample metadata almost always included a de-identified subject ID, COVID-19 status, age in years and sex. The material from the prospective study consisted of cDNA or gDNA derived from T cells, B-cell-depleted T cells, or PBMCs. Samples were obtained from the ongoing ImmuneRACE study (first 160 participants) and from 1,200 or so subjects provided by 6 global collaborators. The repertoires were made available in a free public database intended to serve as a resource for research on the immune response to SARS-CoV-2. Where HLA class I and class II types were available, the types were taken from metadata supplied by the sample provider, not from assay-based typing. Subjects who had been exposed to COVID-19, were actively infected with it, or had recovered from it provided the deeply sampled blood TCRbeta repertoires that made up the dataset. General conclusions and limits of the study: How much clinical and demographic metadata was included differed by source and by participant, and the metadata was provided uncurated.

One collaborating source in Seattle enrolled patients while the patients were actively infected and followed the patients over time throughout the course of disease. Collaborating institutions collected whole blood in K2EDTA tubes following their own protocols. For TCRbeta analysis, collaborators shipped samples in one of three forms: frozen whole blood, isolated PBMCs, or DNA extracted from either of those sample types. The immunoSEQ Assay, a bias-controlled multiplex PCR, was used to amplify TCRbeta CDR3 regions from genomic DNA. On the authors' methods: Within the assay, amplification of reference gene primers was used to estimate how many nucleated cells each sample contained. To quantify the absolute abundance of each unique TCRbeta CDR3 rearrangement, sequence reads were collapsed and filtered. Productive Simpson clonality was computed per sample as the square root of Simpson's diversity index over productive rearrangements. This is the immuneACCESS table as TCRdb keeps it, with only in-frame sequences that have V and J called. A part of the clones is gone; compared with another copy, unresolved V genes explain less than half, and the rest is unexplained. The V and J calls and clone size were taken over from that table, and D and trimming were inferred from the DNA. This sample gives hundreds of thousands of clones in total; more than 80% of them show up just once. Roughly 7.4% of the sample lies in the top ten.

Counted from cysteine to phenylalanine, this CDR3 has 15 amino acids. The CDR3 DNA has 45 bases and is translated from base 1. According to the germline V gene (reference sequence), CDR1 reads LNHDA and CDR2 reads SQIVND. V gives up 3 bases and J gives up 0 bases, and the segment between their germline ends measures 11 bases. A word on this clone: The clone's antigen remains unknown. No base quality information exists; no much larger clone differs at one position.

The sample was peripheral blood. This TCR derives from a woman older than 75 with COVID-19, enrolled during active disease. The sequence links TRBV19 to TRBJ1-1; possibly the D gene is TRBD1, per 6 matching bases. The CDR3 reads CASSIQDRLNTEAFF. The DNA reads as follows: TGTGCCAGTAGTATCCAGGACAGACTGAACACTGAAGCTTTCTTT.